Listed below are T cell receptor beta chains from one sample, sequenced in a study of blood T cell repertoires in COVID-19. Produced via immunoSEQ multiplex PCR; TCRdb's table is partial and in-frame only. Counted here are hundreds of thousands of clones, 70% to 85% occurring once; the ten biggest clones make up about 3.3%. The sample was PBMCs or T cells enriched from blood (not recorded which). The source is a woman aged 60-75 years who had recovered from COVID-19. The CDR3 runs from the conserved cysteine through the conserved F or W. The order of the fields is V gene, J gene, CDR3 protein.

TRBV7-2,TRBJ1-2,CASSPQGAGAGYTF
TRBV5-4,TRBJ2-5,CASSLGRGSFGTQYF
TRBV19,TRBJ1-1,CASSPTGLVTEAFF
TRBV5-5,TRBJ1-6,CASSLTGAVSSSPLHF
TRBV7-2,TRBJ2-7,CASSLSGDLYEQYF
TRBV7-2,TRBJ2-3,CASSERVMSTQYF
TRBV19,TRBJ1-3,CASSIAGSGNTIYF
TRBV4-3,TRBJ1-4,CASSRVTDRAGEKLFF
TRBV27,TRBJ1-4,CASSPSADTTNEKLFF
TRBV18,TRBJ1-2,CASSPRQGRDYGYTF
TRBV7-9,TRBJ2-7,CASSFLAGGPYEQYF
TRBV3-1/TRBV3-2,TRBJ2-3,CASSPDVAGGPFAQYF
TRBV7-8,TRBJ2-7,CASSFSGRVYEQYF
TRBV18,TRBJ1-2,CASSPPARPPNYGYTF
TRBV7-2,TRBJ1-3,CASNPTGVSGNTIYF
TRBV19,TRBJ1-2,CASSRGQGIRGYTF
TRBV5-8,TRBJ2-7,CASSPRGGTRYEQYF
TRBV6-1,TRBJ1-5,CASSEVNRGQPQHF
TRBV10-2,TRBJ2-1,CASKLSGTGKGNEQFF
TRBV5-4,TRBJ1-2,CASSFRDRVYGYTF
TRBV7-8,TRBJ1-1,CASSQDPARAFF
TRBV6-4,TRBJ2-1,CASSVGEYNEQFF
TRBV7-2,TRBJ1-2,CASSLQGRNYGYTF
TRBV6-2/TRBV6-3,TRBJ2-2,CASSYSDRGTGELFF
TRBV5-5,TRBJ1-2,CASSGSTGNYGYTF
TRBV2,TRBJ2-3,CASSERLAGGGDTQYF
TRBV11-2,TRBJ1-3,CASSLVRGASGNTIYF
TRBV6-5,TRBJ2-7,CASSSPGQGNYEQYF
TRBV15,TRBJ2-1,CATSNGGTYNEQFF
TRBV7-2,TRBJ1-1,CASSPWDRGYTEAFF
TRBV3-1/TRBV3-2,TRBJ1-2,CASSQEGQGLHYGYTF
TRBV5-4,TRBJ2-7,CASSPTSPVSAVFYEQYF
TRBV29-1,TRBJ1-1,CSVEDRGTEAFF
TRBV13,TRBJ1-2,CASSLGQNYGYTF
TRBV19,TRBJ1-6,CASSSGQGHSPLHF
TRBV5-1,TRBJ2-5,CASSWTSPHQETQYF
TRBV5-1,TRBJ2-1,CASFSTGTGSVNEQFF
TRBV19,TRBJ2-5,CASSTLGGLQETQYF
TRBV29-1,TRBJ2-3,CSVGGSGESTDTQYF
TRBV11-2,TRBJ1-3,CASSQSGATGNTIYF
TRBV14,TRBJ1-1,CASSQVYTEAFF
TRBV6-6,TRBJ1-3,CASKPQVTSGNTIYF
TRBV5-4,TRBJ1-1,CASSLQGNTEAFF
TRBV6-4,TRBJ2-7,CASSPGQGHEQYF
TRBV7-2,TRBJ1-6,CASSQGVELSPLHF
TRBV2,TRBJ2-1,CASSGSGWNEQFF
TRBV7-8,TRBJ2-5,CASSRGTGQETQYF
TRBV7-2,TRBJ2-5,CASSLGGRRETQYF
TRBV4-3,TRBJ1-2,CASSTGGRYGYTF
TRBV5-8,TRBJ2-5,CASSSGTSGGAGETQYF
TRBV19,TRBJ2-3,CASSAPNGRGLDTQYF
TRBV5-1,TRBJ1-5,CASSLDSGSSNQPQHF
TRBV7-3,TRBJ2-3,CASSLARTSGNTQYF
TRBV19,TRBJ1-2,CASRTTGGNYGYTF
TRBV2,TRBJ2-3,CASNPLTSESTDTQYF
TRBV29-1,TRBJ2-3,CSVVQGGNTDTQYF
TRBV7-2,TRBJ2-1,CASSLDPGGREQFF
TRBV29-1,TRBJ1-1,CSVEDTPEAFF
TRBV19,TRBJ2-6,CASSIGQGATGANVLTF